This TCR beta chain comes out of a study of shared clonotypes between healthy human individuals. General study results and limits: Measured sharing among donors was expected to vary with sequencing depth. Non-shared clonotypes had lower generation probabilities than those shared by all four donors. Generally, naive subsets (rather than memory subsets) showed larger estimated richness.

The test was conducted at deep level. The method was immunoSEQ multiplex PCR; TCRdb's version includes in-frame clones alone and lacks a portion of them. Of 1.6 million or so clones in the sample, approximately 98.5% were seen once. The CDR3 is 15 amino acids. Germline V CDR1 and CDR2: SGHTA, FQGTGA. V lost 5 bases to trimming and J lost 2 bases, with 14 bases between them. On this clone: Its target is not known.

The sample comprised naive CD4+ T cells sorted from blood. The subset is: CD45RA+ positively selected. This receptor was obtained from a man aged 30 to 45 in good health. V and J are TRBV7-3 and TRBJ2-3; D possibly uses TRBD1 or TRBD2 (5 bases each). The CDR3 bases are TGTGCCAGCAGCCCTGTGTCGGGGCACACAGATACGCAGTATTTT. Protein: CASSPVSGHTDTQYF.